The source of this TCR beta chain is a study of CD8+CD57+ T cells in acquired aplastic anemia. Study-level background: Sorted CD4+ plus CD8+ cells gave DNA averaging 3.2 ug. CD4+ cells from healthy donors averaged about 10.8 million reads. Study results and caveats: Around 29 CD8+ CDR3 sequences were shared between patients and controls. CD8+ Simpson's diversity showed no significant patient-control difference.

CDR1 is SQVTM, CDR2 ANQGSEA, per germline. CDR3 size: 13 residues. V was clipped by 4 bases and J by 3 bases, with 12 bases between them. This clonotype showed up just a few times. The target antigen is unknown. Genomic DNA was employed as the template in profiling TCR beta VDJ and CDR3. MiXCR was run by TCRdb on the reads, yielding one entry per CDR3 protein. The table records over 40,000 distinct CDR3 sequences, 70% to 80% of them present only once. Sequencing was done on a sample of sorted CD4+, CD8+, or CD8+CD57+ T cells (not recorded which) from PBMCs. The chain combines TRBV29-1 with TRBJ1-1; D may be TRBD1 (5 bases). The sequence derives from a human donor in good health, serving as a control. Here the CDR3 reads CSVVGRGDTEAFF. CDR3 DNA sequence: TGCAGCGTTGTGGGCAGAGGGGACACTGAAGCTTTCTTT. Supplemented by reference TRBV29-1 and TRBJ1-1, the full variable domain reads SAVISQKPSRDICQRGTSLTIQCQVDSQVTMMFWYRQQPGQSLTLIATANQGSEATYESGFVIDKFPISRPNLTFSTLTVSNMSPEDSSIYLCSVVGRGDTEAFFGQGTRLTVV.